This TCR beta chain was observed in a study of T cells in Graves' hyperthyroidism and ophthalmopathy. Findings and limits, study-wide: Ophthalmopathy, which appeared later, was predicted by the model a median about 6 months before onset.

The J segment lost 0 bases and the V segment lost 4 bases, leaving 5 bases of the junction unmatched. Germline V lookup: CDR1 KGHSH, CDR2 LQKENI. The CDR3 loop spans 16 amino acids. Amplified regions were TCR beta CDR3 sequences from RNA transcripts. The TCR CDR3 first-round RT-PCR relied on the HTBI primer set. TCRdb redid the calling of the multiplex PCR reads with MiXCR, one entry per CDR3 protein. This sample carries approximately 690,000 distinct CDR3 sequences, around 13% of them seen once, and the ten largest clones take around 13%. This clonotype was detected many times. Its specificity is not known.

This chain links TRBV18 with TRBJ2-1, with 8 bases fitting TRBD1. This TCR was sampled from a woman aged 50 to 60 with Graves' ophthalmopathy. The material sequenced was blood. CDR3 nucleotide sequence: TGTGCCAGCTCACAAGACAGGGGAGGCTCCTACAATGAGCAGTTCTTC. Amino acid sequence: CASSQDRGGSYNEQFF.